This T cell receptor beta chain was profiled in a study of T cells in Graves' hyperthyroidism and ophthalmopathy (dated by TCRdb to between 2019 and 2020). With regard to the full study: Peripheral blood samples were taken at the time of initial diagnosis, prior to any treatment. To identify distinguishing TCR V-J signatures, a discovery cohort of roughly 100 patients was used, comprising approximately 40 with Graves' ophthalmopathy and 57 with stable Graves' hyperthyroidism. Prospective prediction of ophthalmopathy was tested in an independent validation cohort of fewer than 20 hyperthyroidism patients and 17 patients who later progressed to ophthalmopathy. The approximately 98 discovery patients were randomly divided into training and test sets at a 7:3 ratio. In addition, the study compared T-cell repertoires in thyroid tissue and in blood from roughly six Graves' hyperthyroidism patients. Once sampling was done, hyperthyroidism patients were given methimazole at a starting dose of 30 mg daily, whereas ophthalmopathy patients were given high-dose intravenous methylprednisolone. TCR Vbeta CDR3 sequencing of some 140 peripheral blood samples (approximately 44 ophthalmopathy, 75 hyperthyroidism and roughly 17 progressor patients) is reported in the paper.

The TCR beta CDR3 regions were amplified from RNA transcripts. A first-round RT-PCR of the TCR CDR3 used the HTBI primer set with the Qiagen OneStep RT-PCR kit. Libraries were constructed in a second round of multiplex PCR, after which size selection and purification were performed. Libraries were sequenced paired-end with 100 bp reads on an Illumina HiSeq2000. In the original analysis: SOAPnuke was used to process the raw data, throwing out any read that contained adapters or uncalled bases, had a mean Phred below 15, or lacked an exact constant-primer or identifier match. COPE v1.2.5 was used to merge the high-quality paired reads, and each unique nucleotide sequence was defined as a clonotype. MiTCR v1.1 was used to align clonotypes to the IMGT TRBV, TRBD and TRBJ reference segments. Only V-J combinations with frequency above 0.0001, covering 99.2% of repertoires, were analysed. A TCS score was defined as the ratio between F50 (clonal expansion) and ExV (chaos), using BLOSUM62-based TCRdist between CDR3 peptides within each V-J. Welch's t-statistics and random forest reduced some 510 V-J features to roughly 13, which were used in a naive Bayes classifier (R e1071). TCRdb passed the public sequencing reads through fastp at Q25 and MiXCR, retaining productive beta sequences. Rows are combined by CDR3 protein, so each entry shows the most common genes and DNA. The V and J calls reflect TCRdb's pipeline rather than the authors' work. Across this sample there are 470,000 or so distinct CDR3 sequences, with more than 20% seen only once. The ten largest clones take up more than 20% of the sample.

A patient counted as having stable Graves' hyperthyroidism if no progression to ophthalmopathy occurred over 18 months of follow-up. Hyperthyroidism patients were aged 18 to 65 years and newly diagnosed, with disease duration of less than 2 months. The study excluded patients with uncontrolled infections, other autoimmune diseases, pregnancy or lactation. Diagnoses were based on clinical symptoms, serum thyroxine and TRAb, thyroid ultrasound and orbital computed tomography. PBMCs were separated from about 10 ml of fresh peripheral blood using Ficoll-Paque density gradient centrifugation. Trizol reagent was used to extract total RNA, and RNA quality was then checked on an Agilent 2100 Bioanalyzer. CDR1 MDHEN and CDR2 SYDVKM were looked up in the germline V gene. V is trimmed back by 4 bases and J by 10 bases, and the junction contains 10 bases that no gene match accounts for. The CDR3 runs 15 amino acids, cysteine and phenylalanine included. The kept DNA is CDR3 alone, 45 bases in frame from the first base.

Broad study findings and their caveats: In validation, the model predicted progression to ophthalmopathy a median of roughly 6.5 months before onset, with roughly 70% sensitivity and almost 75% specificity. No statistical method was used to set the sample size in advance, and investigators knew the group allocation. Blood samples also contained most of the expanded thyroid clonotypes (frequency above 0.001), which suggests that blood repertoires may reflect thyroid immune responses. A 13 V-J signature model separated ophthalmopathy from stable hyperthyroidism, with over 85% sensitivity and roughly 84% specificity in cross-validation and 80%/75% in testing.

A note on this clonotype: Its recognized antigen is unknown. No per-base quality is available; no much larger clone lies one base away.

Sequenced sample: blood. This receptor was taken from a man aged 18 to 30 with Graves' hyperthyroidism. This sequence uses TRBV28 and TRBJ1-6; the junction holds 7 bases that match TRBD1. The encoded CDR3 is CASSSAGQIKSPLHF. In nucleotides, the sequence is TGTGCCAGCAGTTCCGCGGGACAGATCAAATCACCCCTCCACTTT.